This T cell receptor (beta chain) was documented in a study of blood T cell repertoires in COVID-19. Across the study: Samples taken during acute and convalescent COVID-19 were collected in the United States, Italy and Spain.

The CDR3 loop spans 14 amino acids. Here immunoSEQ multiplex PCR was the method, and the copy in TCRdb shows in-frame clones only, minus some. The repertoire holds some 200,000 clones, with around 81% as singletons. V and J are TRBV5-3 and TRBJ1-1; no definite D call. TRBV5-3 is classed as an ORF, of uncertain function. The clonotype comes from a woman aged 70-85 years with acute or convalescent COVID-19. Sequences were obtained from peripheral blood. The CDR3 here is CSLLGRPKRVEAFF. CDR3 DNA sequence: TGTTCGCTTCTGGGCCGACCAAAACGTGTTGAAGCTTTCTTT.